This TCR beta chain was sequenced during a study of cytotoxic CD8 clonotypes in ibrutinib-treated CLL. Profiling relied on immunoSEQ multiplex PCR, and the TCRdb table lists in-frame clones only, not all of them. The sample yields 53,000 or so clones, 54% seen once. J was trimmed by 2 bases and V by 2 bases; bases with no gene match: 13. Germline V gene sequence: CDR1 MNHEY, CDR2 SMNVEV (reference sequence). CDR3 length equals 20 residues. The J gene is TRBJ2-3, the V gene TRBV27, with 13 positions matching TRBD2. The sequences come from PBMCs, collected at disease progression, from a patient treated with ibrutinib. The receptor was derived from a human donor with chronic lymphocytic leukemia. DNA for the CDR3: TGTGCCAGCAGTTTAAGTCCCGGACTAGCGGGAGTAATGAACACAGATACGCAGTATTTT. Translating it yields CASSLSPGLAGVMNTDTQYF.